This T cell receptor beta chain was profiled in a study of blood T cell repertoires in COVID-19. Study background: COVID-19 samples, acute and convalescent, were from the United States, Italy and Spain.

Germline CDR1 is MNHNS and CDR2 is SASEGT. CDR3 size: 15 residues. V was trimmed by 2 bases and J by 5 bases, leaving 13 bases between them. Original data processing: Amplification of reference gene primers provided the estimated nucleated cell counts. Data came from immunoSEQ multiplex PCR; TCRdb stores just in-frame clones and leaves some out. For V, J and clone size, that table is used; D and trimming come from the DNA. Here the sample spans approximately 350,000 clones, 65% to 90% being singletons. Sequencing was performed on peripheral blood. The sequence derives from a woman in her sixties or seventies with COVID-19, enrolled during active disease. This chain joins TRBV6-1 and TRBJ2-1; weak D call: TRBD1 (5 bases). Written as DNA, the CDR3 is TGTGCCAGCAGTGAAACTTGGCAGGGTAACAATGAGCAGTTCTTC. It translates to CASSETWQGNNEQFF.